This is a list of T cell receptor beta chains from one sample in a study of circulating CD8 cells and anti-PD-1 response in melanoma. In TCRdb, the reads were re-called with MiXCR into one record per CDR3 protein. Of over 400 distinct CDR3 sequences in the sample, approximately 6.3% are singletons; the top ten hold around 32%. The sample was CD8+ T cells from PBMCs, taken at baseline or after one month of anti-PD-1 therapy (not recorded which). These receptors all come from a human donor with melanoma. Both conserved end residues are part of each CDR3.

v_gene	j_gene	CDR3aa
TRBV6-1	TRBJ2-7	CASSEGAELLLQYF
TRBV7-2	TRBJ2-7	CASSPPPGLPHF
TRBV6-6	TRBJ2-1	CASSITSGGSYNEQFF
TRBV24-1	TRBJ2-2	CATSDPTGGESGELFF
TRBV19	TRBJ1-2	CASSISPGGYGYTF
TRBV14	TRBJ2-7	CASSQRLAPDPYEQYF
TRBV18	TRBJ2-7	CASSTGPSYAQYF
TRBV20-1	TRBJ2-1	CSASGGNEQFF
TRBV14	TRBJ2-1	CASSQEWPYEDYNEQFF
TRBV27	TRBJ2-7	CASSPNQGGIFYEQYF
TRBV18	TRBJ2-3	CASSPGTGVADTQYF
TRBV28	TRBJ2-1	CAITGGDNEQFF
TRBV2	TRBJ1-4	CASSAGGDNEKLFF
TRBV28	TRBJ2-3	CASTLADDFTDTRYF
TRBV19	TRBJ2-3	CASSIRTDTFTDTQYF
TRBV3-1	TRBJ2-7	CASSHRVTYEQYF
TRBV25-1	TRBJ2-3	CASSEGFPGLGGDTQYF
TRBV20-1	TRBJ2-7	CSARGALTSGSSYEQYF
TRBV5-4	TRBJ2-7	CASSSQGSAFYEQYF
TRBV7-2	TRBJ2-1	CASSSRNRNEQFF
TRBV20-1	TRBJ2-7	CSARGALQTSSSSYEQYF
TRBV2	TRBJ1-1	CARTIDRGHTEAFF
TRBV2	TRBJ2-1	CASSRDTGSNEQFF
TRBV25-1	TRBJ2-2	CASSSPRGANTGELFF
TRBV4-2	TRBJ2-7	CASSQEWRPNYEQYF
TRBV7-3	TRBJ2-1	CASSSGLAGSSYNEQFF
TRBV2	TRBJ1-5	CASRQSNQPQHF
TRBV23-1	TRBJ2-5	CASSPGFQETQYF
TRBV12-3/TRBV12-4	TRBJ2-1	CASSRDPYNEQFF
TRBV29-1	TRBJ2-3	CSVVWGTDPDTQYF
TRBV29-1	TRBJ1-2	CSVEDREVYNYGYTF
TRBV28	TRBJ1-2	CASSFGESNYGYTF
TRBV10-3	TRBJ2-7	CAITMHTGGETYEQYF
TRBV19	TRBJ2-7	CASSNWDGHYEQYF
TRBV24-1	TRBJ2-7	CATSAGTGGNDEQYF
TRBV12-3/TRBV12-4	TRBJ1-1	CASTPDRMNTEAFF
TRBV24-1	TRBJ2-2	CATSVAQGAGTGELFF
TRBV7-2	TRBJ2-1	CASSMTGLYNEQFF
TRBV2	TRBJ2-2	CASSEDGASTGELFF
TRBV19	TRBJ1-2	CASSFTGGAYGYTF
TRBV28	TRBJ2-7	CASSQVADSSYEQYF
TRBV20-1	TRBJ2-1	CSASQRKSGRLNEQFF
TRBV20-1	TRBJ2-7	CSARTGHSYEQYF
TRBV13	TRBJ2-1	CASRRSSYNEQFF